The 4 T cell receptor beta chains given below trace back to one sample, sequenced in a study of T cell repertoires in cytomegalovirus infection. The antigens for these receptors are not known. TCRdb passed the reads through MiXCR, listing each CDR3 protein once. The sample carries about 920,000 distinct CDR3 sequences, around 30% recorded once. Specimen: cultured CD8+ T cells from PBMCs, collected from culture after CMV antigen stimulation. The receptors shown here come from a human donor in good health (CMV status not recorded). Some clones in this sample may be carry-over from other donors' samples.

This clonotype occurred many times. V is TRBV7-2 and J is TRBJ2-2; a weak D match, TRBD2 (5 bases). From germline, CDR1 is SGHTA and CDR2 FQGNSA. Trimming cost V 4 bases and J 3 bases, with 15 bases left between them. CDR3 size: 16 residues. CDR3 DNA sequence: TGTGCCAGCAGCTCCCCGGAGAGGGAATACACCGGGGAGCTGTTTTTT. Protein product: CASSSPEREYTGELFF.

The chain links TRBV6-6 to TRBJ2-7, with TRBD1 identical over 9 bases. The V gene's germline CDR1 is MNHNY and CDR2 SVGAGI (reference sequence). Germline trimming cut 6 bases from V and 5 bases from J; bases unmatched to any gene: 11. The CDR3 runs 15 residues. The CDR3 DNA reads TGTGCCAGCAGGGACAAAGGACAGGGGCAGCACGAGCAGTACTTC. Its protein product is CASRDKGQGQHEQYF.

The rearrangement joins TRBV4-2 to TRBJ2-6; D perhaps matches TRBD1 (6 bases). This CDR3 has 18 residues. Germline V lookup: CDR1 LGHNA, CDR2 YNFKEQ. Trimming took 3 bases from V and 0 from J, leaving 15 bases between them. CDR3 nucleotide sequence: TGTGCCAGCAGCCAGAAGTGGACAGCCGACTCTGGGGCCAACGTCCTGACTTTC. This translates into CASSQKWTADSGANVLTF.

The chain links TRBV11-2 to TRBJ2-1, with TRBD2 matching 10 bases. Trimming at V came to 0 bases and at J to 4 bases, leaving 3 bases not matched to a gene. CDR3 length equals 16 residues. CDR1 and CDR2 from the germline V gene are SGHAT and FQNNGV. The CDR3 spells CASSLEPAGGYNEQFF. CDR3 nucleotide sequence: TGTGCCAGCAGCTTAGAGCCAGCGGGGGGGTACAATGAGCAGTTCTTC.